This T cell receptor beta chain was found in a study of shared clonotypes between healthy human individuals (TCRdb year 2020). About the full investigation: The cohort comprised a couple of women and a few men aged 18 to 49 years. The study deeply sequenced blood TCR repertoires of five healthy adults to estimate repertoire size and the extent of clonotype sharing between individuals. To increase sequencing depth and limit assay-specific biases, TCR repertoire library preparation and sequencing were carried out by different laboratories using diverse techniques. Between about 0.94 and 8.9 billion PBMCs per donor were obtained by leukapheresis. Paper-wide results and their limitations: Because the study included only a small number of donors, the genetic and exposure-history diversity represented was limited. Pairwise subsampling indicated that sequencing depth was expected to affect the degree of clonotype sharing among donors. Sampling was restricted to blood, and TCR repertoires in tissue are likely to differ from TCR repertoires in blood.

Healthy HIV-negative adults with no recently reported acute infections or vaccinations were included as donors. Every donor was a Caucasian adult residing in Nashville, Tennessee, USA. For unsorted samples, roughly 81 million PBMCs were counted and genomic DNA was extracted with the QIAamp DNA Blood Mini kit. Blood was obtained by leukapheresis, after which PBMCs were separated by Ficoll-Histopaque density gradient centrifugation and cryopreserved in liquid nitrogen vapor phase. Using the deep immunoSEQ assay, TCR CDR3 regions were amplified from genomic DNA by multiplex PCR. Extracted genomic DNA from each cell subset was spread evenly across all wells of several immunoSEQ 96-well plates, with each plate serving as a replicate. For unsorted PBMC, roughly 270 ng genomic DNA, equal to roughly 32,000 T cell genomes, was loaded into each replicate PCR. Ten immunoSEQ deep assay plates were used to sequence unsorted PBMC genomic DNA. Purified libraries were measured with a Qubit 3.0 fluorometer, size-checked on a Bioanalyzer 2100, and measured again with the KAPA Library Quantification kit. Every immunoSEQ 96-well plate was sequenced on a separate single-read 150-cycle Illumina NextSeq 550 flow cell. The paper's processing steps were these. Because the immunoSEQ output held only junctional sequences and lacked quality scores, the filtering could not match the filtering applied to full-length reads. Sequences were annotated with PyIR, a Python wrapper for IgBLAST v1.9, and V/J genes and CDR3 were assigned using IMGT germline references. Reads were removed for weak V/J assignments (E-value above 1e-6), missing CDR3, stop codons, out-of-frame junctions, or ambiguous translated residues. A V3J clonotype was defined by an identical inferred V gene, J gene, and CDR3 amino acid sequence. The percentage overlap between two repertoires was calculated by dividing the number of shared unique clonotypes by the size of the smaller repertoire. RTK rarefaction, the Chao1 estimator, and Recon v2.1 estimates of unobserved clonotypes were used to assess repertoire richness. TCRdb took this table from immuneACCESS and kept in-frame rearrangements with V and J called. Such tables lack part of the clones; where checked against another copy, unresolved V genes explain under half of the gap, and the rest is unexplained. V and J calls plus clone size are reproduced from that table; the DNA served to infer D and trimming. The sample table shows hundreds of thousands of clones, and roughly 79% are seen once. Around 11% of the sample goes to the ten largest clones.

On this clone itself: The specificity of this receptor is unknown. No base quality information exists; no much larger clone differs at one position.

Per the germline V gene (reference sequence), LNHNV is the CDR1 and YYDKDF is the CDR2. The CDR3 holds 15 amino acids from the cysteine to the phenylalanine. Only CDR3 DNA is held: 45 bases, read in frame from base 1. Rearrangement joined TRBV15 to TRBJ2-5, with the D gene tentatively TRBD1 or TRBD2, based on 5 matching bases in each. The J call is doubtful: the DNA matches TRBJ2-7 better. This clonotype was sampled from a woman between 40 and 55 years old in good health. Some clones in this sample may be carry-over from other donors' samples. Input material: PBMCs. This receptor carries the CDR3 CATSRGRDALYEQYF. The DNA sequence is as follows: TGTGCCACCAGCAGAGGCCGGGACGCACTCTACGAGCAGTACTTC.